The TCR beta chain described here comes from a study of blood T cells in healthy people across ages. A single count supports this clonotype. Its antigen is unknown. CDR1 and CDR2 (germline): SGDLS, YYNGEE. This CDR3 is 15 amino acids long. Unmatched junction bases numbered 12, after V lost 4 bases and J lost 7 bases. Primed by a sample-barcoded 5' primer and a J-beta primer mix, a second PCR proceeded for about 6 to 11 cycles. The template-switch adaptor was a 5' adaptor with 12 random nucleotides. It tagged each cDNA molecule. TCRdb ran MiXCR on the 5' RACE reads and lists one entry per CDR3 protein. Here the sample spans about 1.5 million distinct CDR3 sequences, roughly 43% being singletons. Per-sample yields of isolated PBMCs were at least 6 million. Study results and caveats: Estimates based on one million T cells were treated as lower bounds. Both naive CD4+ cell counts and diversity were greater in long-lived donors than in aged donors.

J is TRBJ2-7 and V is TRBV9, with 9 bases identical to TRBD2. Source material: blood. This receptor was taken from a woman aged 18-29 years in good health. This CDR3 reads CASSPTSGYYNEQYF. In DNA, the CDR3 is TGTGCCAGCAGCCCGACTAGCGGATATTACAATGAGCAGTACTTC.